Sequencing of this T cell receptor (beta chain) was carried out in a study of CD8 T cells in ankylosing spondylitis (dated by TCRdb to about 2017). For context, the study as a whole: T cell receptor beta repertoires were profiled in healthy donors and ankylosing spondylitis patients so that disease-linked TCR variants could be found. In total, the full study cohort was made up of about 99 healthy donors and 20 to 25 ankylosing spondylitis patients. Samples of peripheral blood were taken, and for ankylosing spondylitis patients, synovial fluid was collected as well.

What the authors observed across the whole study: Some motif variants had previously been reported in the synovial fluid and blood of reactive arthritis patients, which suggests shared mechanisms of disease initiation. The disease-linked clones were reported as significantly enriched in matched synovial fluid samples from ankylosing spondylitis patients. Blood from ankylosing spondylitis patients appeared to be characterized by a TCR beta motif composed of eight highly homologous amino acid variants. In peripheral blood, the disease-linked clones were found at relatively low frequencies and had a CD8+ phenotype.

This clonotype has only a few counts. Its antigen has not been determined. No base quality information exists; no much larger clone differs at one position. The sequencing machine was an Illumina HiSeq 2500. Quantitative 5'-RACE with molecular barcodes was used to prepare TCR beta libraries. From the authors' description of their analysis: A new computational method, built on a probabilistic model of VDJ rearrangement, was used to identify disease-linked TCR variants. The raw public data were reprocessed by TCRdb itself: fastp quality trimming at Q25, MiXCR clonotype calling, in-frame beta chains only. Each entry merges the rows of one CDR3 protein and shows their most common DNA and genes. These V and J calls are TCRdb output, not the study's own analysis. The sample table shows 330,000 or so distinct CDR3 sequences, and approximately 8% are seen once. In total, the top ten clones hold roughly 14% of the sample.

CDR1 and CDR2 were assigned from the germline V gene as SNHLY and FYNNEI. Unmatched junction bases come to 5, with V trimmed by 6 bases and J by 3 bases. The CDR3 measures 14 amino acids from cysteine to phenylalanine. Only the CDR3 region is kept as DNA, spanning 42 bases read in frame from base 1. Recombination connected TRBV2 to TRBJ2-3, and TRBD2 matches 8 of the central bases. Sequencing was performed on blood, either unsorted or a sorted T cell fraction (not recorded which). The TCR comes from a male donor with ankylosing spondylitis. Read as DNA, the sequence is TGTGCCAGCAGGAGGACTAGCTCGACAGATACGCAGTATTTT. Its product reads: CASRRTSSTDTQYF. The full variable domain, completed from the reference TRBV2 and TRBJ2-3 proteins outside the CDR3, reads EPEVTQTPSHQVTQMGQEVILRCVPISNHLYFYWYRQILGQKVEFLVSFYNNEISEKSEIFDDQFSVERPDGSNFTLKIRSTKLEDSAMYFCASRRTSSTDTQYFGPGTRLTVL.